This entry lists 24 T cell receptor beta chains sequenced from one sample in a study of blood T cell repertoires in COVID-19. The protocol was immunoSEQ multiplex PCR, while the TCRdb copy is restricted to in-frame clones and leaves out a portion. The data hold 350,000 to 500,000 clones, with around nine tenths observed a single time. Sequencing was carried out using PBMCs or T cells enriched from blood (not recorded which). The source of these receptors is a woman aged 18-30 years who had been exposed to COVID-19.

This chain connects TRBV28 to TRBJ2-7; D possibly corresponds to TRBD1 (6 bases). The ends were cut back, 4 bases at V and 4 bases at J, with 11 bases in the middle. CDR3 length equals 13 residues. The germline V gene encodes CDR1 MDHEN and CDR2 SYDVKM. The chain's CDR3 is CASSSGQFYEQYF. CDR3 DNA: TGTGCCAGCAGTTCAGGACAGTTTTACGAGCAGTACTTC. Full variable domain (missing parts from reference TRBV28 and TRBJ2-7): DVKVTQSSRYLVKRTGEKVFLECVQDMDHENMFWYRQDPGLGLRLIYFSYDVKMKEKGDIPEGYSVSREKKERFSLILESASTNQTSMYLCASSSGQFYEQYFGPGTRLTVT.

The chain recombines TRBV28 with TRBJ1-2, with TRBD1 as a possible D gene (6 bases). This CDR3 region has 17 residues. Between the trimmed V and J ends, which lost 1 base and 6 bases, there was a span of 21 bases. Germline loops: CDR1 MDHEN, CDR2 SYDVKM. DNA of the CDR3: TGTGCCAGCAGTTTATTGGGGGCAGGGTCCTTTATGGATGGCTACACCTTC. Amino acid sequence: CASSLLGAGSFMDGYTF.

The chain recombines TRBV12-3 or TRBV12-4 with TRBJ1-6, with D unclear. V lost 7 bases to trimming and J lost 8 bases, with 12 bases between them. The CDR3 covers 13 residues. The CDR3 loop reads CASMSRGYSPLHF. CDR3 in DNA: TGTGCCAGCATGTCCCGGGGATATTCACCCCTCCACTTT.

The chain has TRBV6-5 and TRBJ2-1, with D possibly being TRBD2 (6 bases). The CDR3 runs 15 residues. The germline V and J ends were trimmed by 6 bases and 0 bases, with 12 bases remaining between them. Germline lookup yields CDR1 MNHEY and CDR2 SVGAGI. CDR3 sequence (DNA): TGTGCCAGCAGAACCGGGGGAGCCTCCTACAATGAGCAGTTCTTC. Translated, it gives CASRTGGASYNEQFF.

This sequence joins TRBV5-1 and TRBJ2-7; 10 bases map to TRBD1. CDR1 and CDR2 from the germline V gene are SGHRS and YFSETQ. V lost 4 bases to trimming and J lost 6 bases; unmatched junction nucleotides: 7. The CDR3 extends over 14 amino acids. The CDR3 region is CASSTTGGAGEQYF. The CDR3 nucleotides read TGCGCCAGCAGCACGACAGGGGGCGCGGGCGAGCAGTACTTC.

This chain's CDR3 is CASSAGLAGGPGNIQYF. CDR3 in DNA: TGCGCCAGCAGCGCCGGACTAGCGGGAGGGCCGGGAAACATTCAGTACTTC. The chain recombines TRBV5-1 with TRBJ2-4, with 15 nucleotides matching TRBD2. The CDR3 sequence is 17 residues long. Trimming at V came to 4 bases and at J to 6 bases, leaving 8 bases not matched to a gene. Germline loops: CDR1 SGHRS, CDR2 YFSETQ.

The V and J genes are TRBV5-8 and TRBJ1-2, with 9 bases identical to TRBD1. The V and J ends lost 1 base and 2 bases, in that order; junction bases with no gene match: 9. Germline CDR1 reads SGHTS; CDR2 reads YDEGEE. The CDR3 has 17 amino acids. Here the CDR3 DNA reads TGTGCCAGCAGCTTGACAGGGGGCTTCAATATCAACTATGGCTACACCTTC. It specifies CASSLTGGFNINYGYTF.

J is TRBJ1-1 and V is TRBV7-6, with 8 bases matching TRBD1. The length of the CDR3 is 14 residues. Per the germline V gene, CDR1 is SGHVS and CDR2 is FNYEAQ. J gave up 3 bases and V 5 bases, and 5 bases lay outside the gene matches. The CDR3 sequence: CASSVRGPDTEAFF. CDR3 bases: TGTGCCAGCAGCGTCAGGGGGCCGGACACTGAAGCTTTCTTT. Filled out from reference TRBV7-6 and TRBJ1-1, the complete variable domain reads GAGVSQSPRYKVTKRGQDVALRCDPISGHVSLYWYRQALGQGPEFLTYFNYEAQQDKSGLPNDRFSAERPEGSISTLTIQRTEQRDSAMYRCASSVRGPDTEAFFGQGTRLTVV.

The chain recombines TRBV18 with TRBJ2-1, with TRBD1 matching over 11 bases. The CDR3 loop spans 19 amino acids. CDR1 KGHSH and CDR2 LQKENI come from the germline V gene. Unmatched junction bases numbered 14, after V lost 2 bases and J lost 5 bases. The CDR3 spells CASSPLSRDRGGFHNEQFF. The CDR3 bases are TGTGCCAGCTCACCATTATCAAGGGACAGGGGGGGATTTCACAATGAGCAGTTCTTC.

The chain combines TRBV4-2 with TRBJ2-1; 8 bases line up with TRBD2. The CDR3 totals 16 residues. V lost 4 bases to trimming and J lost 5 bases; unmatched junction nucleotides: 10. CDR1 LGHNA and CDR2 YNFKEQ come from the germline V gene. DNA for the CDR3: TGTGCCAGCAGCCCCGGGGGGGCTAGCCGCGACAATGAGCAGTTCTTC. This translates into CASSPGGASRDNEQFF.

CDR3 sequence (DNA): TGCGCCAGCAGGGACAACTTACCCACCATATATTTT. As protein: CASRDNLPTIYF. This sequence joins TRBV10-2 and TRBJ1-3; tentatively, D is TRBD1 (5 bases). This CDR3 is 12 amino acids long. Trimming removed 6 bases at V and 9 bases at J, with 12 bases between. CDR1 and CDR2 from the germline V gene are WSHSY and SAAADI.

The J gene is TRBJ2-1, the V gene TRBV13; D is undetermined. Germline CDR1 is PRHDT and CDR2 is FYEKMQ (reference sequence). V lost 1 base and J 7 bases, leaving 5 bases between the germline ends. The CDR3 spans 12 residues. The CDR3, as DNA: TGTGCCAGCAGCTTAGATAGAAATGAGCAGTTCTTC. Translating gives CASSLDRNEQFF.

V gene TRBV4-3 combines with J gene TRBJ2-3; D is possibly TRBD2 (5 bases). CDR3 length: 16 amino acids. The germline gives CDR1 LGHNA, CDR2 YSLEER. Trimming stripped 0 bases from V and 3 bases from J, with 13 bases between. The chain's CDR3 is CASSQDLGVVTDTQYF. CDR3 sequence (DNA): TGCGCCAGCAGCCAAGATCTCGGGGTTGTAACAGATACGCAGTATTTT.

V and J are TRBV4-2 and TRBJ2-7; TRBD1 matches at 7 bases. V lost 1 base, J lost 4 bases, and 16 bases stayed unmatched. The CDR3 covers 18 residues. CDR1 and CDR2 (germline): LGHNA, YNFKEQ. CDR3 DNA sequence: TGTGCCAGCAGCCAAGGAAATAGAGGCACAGGGGTACCATACGAGCAGTACTTC. It codes for CASSQGNRGTGVPYEQYF.

This clone has only one observation. The genes are TRBV9 and TRBJ1-2; 7 bases fit TRBD1. Germline V lookup: CDR1 SGDLS, CDR2 YYNGEE. Trimming at V came to 0 bases and at J to 4 bases, leaving 9 bases not matched to a gene. This CDR3 has 16 residues. CDR3 DNA: TGTGCCAGCAGCGTAGGAGACAGGGCGTCAGTCTATGGCTACACCTTC. This translates into CASSVGDRASVYGYTF.

This clone was observed a single time. The V and J genes are TRBV4-3 and TRBJ1-3, with TRBD1 matching over 10 bases. Trimming removed 1 base from V and 2 bases from J; junction bases left unmatched: 5. Germline V gene lookup returns CDR1 LGHNA and CDR2 YSLEER. The CDR3 loop spans 17 amino acids. CDR3: CASSQAPGQGTGNTIYF. In nucleotides, the CDR3 is TGCGCCAGCAGCCAAGCACCGGGACAGGGGACTGGAAACACCATATATTTT.

V is TRBV3-1 (or the pseudogene TRBV3-2) and J is TRBJ2-3; TRBD2 is a possible D gene (6 bases). The CDR3 totals 16 residues. Germline CDR1 is LGHDT and CDR2 is YNNKEL (reference sequence). Trimming removed 4 bases from V and 0 bases from J, with 14 bases in between. The CDR3 sequence is CASSRLGGKSTDTQYF. For the CDR3, the DNA is TGTGCCAGCAGCCGATTGGGCGGGAAGAGCACAGATACGCAGTATTTT.

V and J are TRBV14 and TRBJ1-1; D is possibly TRBD1 (5 bases). Germline CDR1 reads SGHDN; CDR2 reads FVKESK. The length of the CDR3 is 13 residues. Trimming pared 5 bases from V and 4 bases from J, leaving 11 bases between. The CDR3 reads CASSAQGSTEAFF. CDR3 in DNA: TGTGCCAGCAGCGCCCAGGGAAGCACTGAAGCTTTCTTT.

The rearrangement links TRBV28 to TRBJ2-2; the D gene is possibly TRBD1 (5 bases). Germline V lookup: CDR1 MDHEN, CDR2 SYDVKM. V was shortened by 10 bases and J by 3 bases, with 15 bases between the two germline ends. The CDR3 runs to 14 residues. The CDR3 loop reads CATMGQLHTGELFF. The CDR3 DNA sequence: TGTGCCACCATGGGGCAGCTTCACACCGGGGAGCTGTTTTTT.

This clone was seen only once. The rearrangement links TRBV2 to TRBJ1-3; D is possibly TRBD1 (6 bases). Germline V gene lookup returns CDR1 SNHLY and CDR2 FYNNEI. Trimming stripped 4 bases from V and 4 bases from J, with 14 bases between. This CDR3 region has 15 residues. CDR3 region: CASSGHNTGGNTIYF. The CDR3 bases are TGTGCCAGCAGTGGACACAATACAGGGGGAAACACCATATATTTT.

The V and J genes are TRBV19 and TRBJ2-7; a possible D gene is TRBD2 (6 bases). Germline V gives CDR1 LNHDA, CDR2 SQIVND (reference sequence). The CDR3 has 15 amino acids. Trimming took 3 bases from V and 5 from J, leaving 17 bases between them. The CDR3 DNA follows: TGTGCCAGTAGTATTGTCCGGGAGAAGGGAAACGAGCAGTACTTC. Translated: CASSIVREKGNEQYF. The entire variable domain, with the rest obtained from reference TRBV19 and TRBJ2-7, is as follows: DGGITQSPKYLFRKEGQNVTLSCEQNLNHDAMYWYRQDPGQGLRLIYYSQIVNDFQKGDIAEGYSVSREKKESFPLTVTSAQKNPTAFYLCASSIVREKGNEQYFGPGTRLTVT.

The genes are TRBV12-3 or TRBV12-4 and TRBJ1-4; D not resolved. The CDR3 consists of 11 residues. The V gene lost 7 bases and the J gene lost 5 bases, with 5 bases spanning the gap. The CDR3 DNA reads TGTGCCAGCACCGCGAATGAAAAACTGTTTTTT. Amino acid sequence: CASTANEKLFF.

V is TRBV5-5 and J is TRBJ1-6, with TRBD1 as a possible D gene (6 bases). Deletions cut 2 bases from V and 7 bases from J, with 13 bases between. The CDR3 runs 15 residues. Looked up from germline, CDR1 is SGHKS and CDR2 is YYEKEE (reference sequence). The CDR3: CASSFRGAGNSPLHF. For the CDR3, the DNA is TGTGCCAGCAGCTTTCGGGGGGCCGGGAATTCACCCCTCCACTTT.

The chain carries TRBV12-5 and TRBJ1-5, with 7 bases aligning to TRBD1. The CDR3 is 16 residues long. In germline, CDR1 is LGHNT, CDR2 FRNRAP. Trimming removed 8 bases from V and 2 bases from J; junction bases left unmatched: 12. The CDR3 DNA reads TGTGCTAGTCACCCCTCCGACAGGGAAGGCAATCAGCCCCAGCATTTT. Encoded protein: CASHPSDREGNQPQHF.